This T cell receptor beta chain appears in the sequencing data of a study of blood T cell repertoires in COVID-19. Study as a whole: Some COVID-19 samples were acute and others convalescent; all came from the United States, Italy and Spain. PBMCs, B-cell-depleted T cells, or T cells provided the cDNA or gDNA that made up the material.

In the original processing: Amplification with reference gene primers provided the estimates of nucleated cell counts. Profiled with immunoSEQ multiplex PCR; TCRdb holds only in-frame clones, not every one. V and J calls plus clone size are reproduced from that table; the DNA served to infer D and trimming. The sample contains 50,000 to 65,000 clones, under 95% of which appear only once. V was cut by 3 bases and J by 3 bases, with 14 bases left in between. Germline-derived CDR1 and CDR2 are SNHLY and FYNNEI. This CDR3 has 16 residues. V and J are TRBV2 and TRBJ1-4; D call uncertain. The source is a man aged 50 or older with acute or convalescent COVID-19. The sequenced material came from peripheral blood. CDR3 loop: CASSDRPGGANEKLFF. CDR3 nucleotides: TGTGCCAGCAGTGATCGACCGGGCGGGGCTAATGAAAAACTGTTTTTT. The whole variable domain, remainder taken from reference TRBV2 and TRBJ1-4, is EPEVTQTPSHQVTQMGQEVILRCVPISNHLYFYWYRQILGQKVEFLVSFYNNEISEKSEIFDDQFSVERPDGSNFTLKIRSTKLEDSAMYFCASSDRPGGANEKLFFGSGTQLSVL.